A selection of T cell receptor beta chains follows, all from one sample in a study of regulatory T cells in long-lasting Graves disease. TCRdb recomputed calls from the multiplex PCR reads with MiXCR, one row per CDR3 protein. Among about 320,000 distinct CDR3 sequences listed, approximately 20% were seen once. This sample comprised peripheral blood mononuclear cells (PBMCs), obtained at new diagnosis, from a patient treated with antithyroid drugs. The receptors come from a female donor with Graves disease. Each CDR3 is given with its conserved first and last residue. D genes are given only for firm matches. Some rows mark clone size as missing; the rest say once, few, many or name a class of expanded clone.

v_call	clone_size	d_call	j_call	cdr3_nt	cdr3_aa
TRBV20-1	many	TRBD2	TRBJ2-1	TGCAGTGCTTCGACCCCGGGGGGGGGTCGGAATGAGCAGTTCTTC	CSASTPGGGRNEQFF
TRBV6-5	many	.	TRBJ1-1	TGTGCCAGCAGTTCCCTTCGTGCGGGGGCGCACACTGAAGCTTTCTTT	CASSSLRAGAHTEAFF
TRBV9	.	TRBD2	TRBJ2-1	TGTGCCAGCAGCGCGGGGGGAGGGGATGAGCAGTTCTTC	CASSAGGGDEQFF
TRBV12-3/TRBV12-4	.	TRBD2	TRBJ2-7	TGTGCCAGTTGGTCCGGGACTAGCGGGGTGGAGCAGTACTTC	CASWSGTSGVEQYF
TRBV27	many	.	TRBJ2-3	TGTGCCAGCAGTCTCTCGGCAAACACAGATACGCAGTATTTT	CASSLSANTDTQYF
TRBV10-3	.	TRBD1	TRBJ1-1	TGTGCCATCAGACCTGGGACAGATAACATGAACACTGAAGCTTTCTTT	CAIRPGTDNMNTEAFF
TRBV2	many	.	TRBJ2-1	TGTGCCAGCAGTGAAGGCTTCCGAGGGTACAATGAGCAGTTCTTC	CASSEGFRGYNEQFF
TRBV12-3/TRBV12-4	.	.	TRBJ1-4	TGTGCCAGCAGTTTAGGTCAGACAAATGAAAAACTGTTTTTT	CASSLGQTNEKLFF
TRBV9	many	.	TRBJ2-1	TGTGCCAGCAGCGTAGGGGCGGGGTACAATGAGCAGTTCTTC	CASSVGAGYNEQFF
TRBV24-1	many	.	TRBJ1-2	TGTGCCACCAGTGATGCCGGGACGATTTATGGCTACACCTTC	CATSDAGTIYGYTF
TRBV2	many	.	TRBJ2-1	TGTGCCAGCAACTCGGGGCGTAGCATCAATGAGCAGTTCTTC	CASNSGRSINEQFF
TRBV14	many	.	TRBJ2-5	TGTGCCAGCAGCCAAGTACGAGAGACCCAGTACTTC	CASSQVRETQYF
TRBV12-3/TRBV12-4	many	.	TRBJ2-5	TGTGCCAGCAGTTCCCATGGGGGGCACGAGACCCAGTACTTC	CASSSHGGHETQYF
TRBV6-5	.	.	TRBJ2-7	TGTGCCAGCAGTTACTCGTCGGTCGCGTACTCCTACGAGCAGTACTTC	CASSYSSVAYSYEQYF
TRBV19	many	TRBD1	TRBJ2-1	TGTGCCAGTAGTTCGAGGGGGACAGGGGGTGGCTATGAGCAGTTCTTC	CASSSRGTGGGYEQFF
TRBV20-1	few	TRBD1	TRBJ2-1	TGCAGTGCTAGACAGGGGGCTAGCGATGAGCAGTTCTTC	CSARQGASDEQFF
TRBV10-3	many	.	TRBJ2-7	TGTGCCATCAGTGATCCGACAGGACCCTCCTACGAGCAGTACTTC	CAISDPTGPSYEQYF
TRBV4-1	few	TRBD2	TRBJ2-7	TGCGCCAGCAGCCACCCCGGACTAGTTGGCGAGCAGTACTTC	CASSHPGLVGEQYF
TRBV11-2	.	TRBD2	TRBJ2-5	TGTGCCAGCAGCTTTAGCGGGAGGGACGAGACCCAGTACTTC	CASSFSGRDETQYF
TRBV2	.	.	TRBJ1-1	TGTGCCACGGGGGGGGGCTTTGAAGCTTTCTTT	CATGGGFEAFF
TRBV28	many	TRBD1	TRBJ2-7	TGTGCCAGCAGCCGGGCCTTCGGACAGGCCTACGAGCAGTACTTC	CASSRAFGQAYEQYF
TRBV28	many	TRBD1	TRBJ2-3	TGTGCCAGCAGCCCGGGACAGTACACAGATACGCAGTATTTT	CASSPGQYTDTQYF
TRBV18	many	TRBD1	TRBJ1-1	TGTGCCAGCTCATCCAGTGGACAGGGGCCCGTTGCTTTCTTT	CASSSSGQGPVAFF
TRBV6-2/TRBV6-3	many	TRBD1	TRBJ2-7	TGTGCCAGCAGTTACTCGGGGGACAGACCGGCATTACTGTGCTTC	CASSYSGDRPALLCF
TRBV12-3/TRBV12-4	.	TRBD2	TRBJ2-7	TGTGCCAGCACCAAAGCGGGAGGGAGTGAGCAGTACTTC	CASTKAGGSEQYF
TRBV19	.	.	TRBJ2-4	TGTGCCAGTAGTATCCCCCGACAGTCACTAGCCAAAAACATTCAGTACTTC	CASSIPRQSLAKNIQYF
TRBV7-8	.	.	TRBJ2-7	TGTGCCAGCAGCCTTATTATGAGGTCCGAGCAGTACTTC	CASSLIMRSEQYF
TRBV3-1	.	.	TRBJ2-1	TGTGCCAGCAGCCAAGACATTCTGGTCTACAATGAGCAGGTCTTC	CASSQDILVYNEQVF
TRBV19	many	.	TRBJ1-5	TGTGCCAGTAGTATAGCATGGGGAATGGGTAATCAGCCCCAGCATTTT	CASSIAWGMGNQPQHF
TRBV24-1	once	TRBD1	TRBJ1-4	TGTGCCACCAGTGACGGACAGGCAACTAATGAAAAACTGTTTTTT	CATSDGQATNEKLFF
TRBV20-1	.	.	TRBJ2-7	TGCAGTGCTAGAGATTCGAAATGGACCTACGAGCAGTACTTC	CSARDSKWTYEQYF
TRBV27	many	TRBD2	TRBJ2-1	TGTGCCAGCTGCCTGACTAGCGGATTCTACAATGAGCAGTTCTTC	CASCLTSGFYNEQFF
TRBV11-2	many	TRBD1	TRBJ2-7	TGTGCCAGCAGCTACGGGACAGGGGGATACGAGCAGTACTTC	CASSYGTGGYEQYF
TRBV30	many	.	TRBJ1-6	TGTGCCTGGAGTGTACACAGGCTCAATTCACCCCTCCACTTT	CAWSVHRLNSPLHF
TRBV3-1	many	TRBD2	TRBJ2-3	TGTGCCAGCAGCCAAGGGTCTAGCGGAGCGATCACAGATACGCAGTATTTT	CASSQGSSGAITDTQYF
TRBV15	many	TRBD1	TRBJ2-7	TGTGCCACCAGCGAGGGGACAGGGGACGAGCAGTACTTC	CATSEGTGDEQYF
TRBV28	many	.	TRBJ1-1	TGTGCCAGCAGTTACAGGGACGGCACTGAAGCTTTCTTT	CASSYRDGTEAFF
TRBV7-9	.	.	TRBJ2-7	TGTGCCAGCAGCTCTAGTGGGACAACCTACGAGCAGTACTTC	CASSSSGTTYEQYF
TRBV5-1	many	TRBD2	TRBJ2-2	TGCGCCAGCAGCTTGACTAGCGGGAGATCCGGGGAGCTGTTTTTT	CASSLTSGRSGELFF
TRBV12-3/TRBV12-4	many	TRBD2	TRBJ2-3	TGTGCCAGCAGTCCCGGGACTAGCGGGAGCACAGATACGCAGTATTTT	CASSPGTSGSTDTQYF
TRBV6-5	many	TRBD2	TRBJ2-7	TGTGCCAGCAGTTATAGATCCCTACTAGCGGGGGGAATGATCTCCTACGAGCAGTACTTC	CASSYRSLLAGGMISYEQYF
TRBV12-3/TRBV12-4	many	TRBD2	TRBJ2-1	TGTGCCAGCAGTTCGAGACTAGCGGGAGTCTCCTACAATGAGCAGTTCTTC	CASSSRLAGVSYNEQFF
TRBV14	.	.	TRBJ1-1	TGTGCCAGCAGCCAAGTTTCTGGGAACACTGAAGCTTTCTTT	CASSQVSGNTEAFF
TRBV6-1	many	.	TRBJ1-2	TGTGCCAGTAATCCAGGACAGTCACTATTGCGGGGCTACACCTTC	CASNPGQSLLRGYTF
TRBV10-3	many	TRBD1	TRBJ1-3	TGTGCCATCAGTGACGAGAACAGGGGGTACGGAAACACCATATATTTT	CAISDENRGYGNTIYF
TRBV15	few	.	TRBJ2-6	TGTGCCACCAGCAGAGATACTGTAGCCCCCGGCTCTGGGGCCAACGTCCTGACTTTC	CATSRDTVAPGSGANVLTF
TRBV27	many	.	TRBJ1-1	TGTGCCAGCAGTCAGAACAGGGAAACTGAAGCTTTCTTT	CASSQNRETEAFF
TRBV9	many	TRBD1	TRBJ2-5	TGTGCCAGCAGCAATTACGGGACAGGGGTGGTCGGGGAGACCCAGTACTTC	CASSNYGTGVVGETQYF
TRBV4-2	.	.	TRBJ1-5	TGTGCCAGCAGCCAAGATCCAGGGCGCAATCAGCCCCAGCATTTT	CASSQDPGRNQPQHF
TRBV5-4	few	TRBD2	TRBJ2-3	TGTGCCAGCAGCCTGCAGACTAGCGGGGCCCCTGTAGATACGCAGTATTTT	CASSLQTSGAPVDTQYF
TRBV2	many	TRBD2	TRBJ2-1	TGTGCCAGCAGTCGAGACCTAGCGGATAATGAGCAGTTCTTC	CASSRDLADNEQFF
TRBV5-8	.	.	TRBJ1-1	TGTGCCAGCAGCTTGGGAAGTGGGCCTAGAGGGACTGAAGCTTTCTTT	CASSLGSGPRGTEAFF
TRBV5-4	.	TRBD1	TRBJ2-1	TGTGCCAGCAGCGCCAACAGGGGGTACAATGAGCAGTTCTTC	CASSANRGYNEQFF
TRBV7-9	.	.	TRBJ2-5	TGTGCCAGCAGCTGGGAACTAGCCGAGACCCAGTACTTC	CASSWELAETQYF
TRBV5-4	many	TRBD1	TRBJ2-7	TGTGCCAGCAGCAAGGGACAGGGTAGAGACGAGCAGTACTTC	CASSKGQGRDEQYF
TRBV6-1	many	.	TRBJ2-3	TGTGCCAGCAGTGAAAATGTGGGACGGAACACAGATACGCAGTATTTT	CASSENVGRNTDTQYF
TRBV13	many	.	TRBJ1-1	TGTGCCAGCAGCTTAGCCTTGACCATGAACACTGAAGCTTTCTTT	CASSLALTMNTEAFF